The 9 T cell receptor beta chains in this list originate from one sample, sequenced in a study of blood T cell repertoires in COVID-19. TCRdb's table, derived via immunoSEQ multiplex PCR, lists solely in-frame clones and lacks some. The table has hundreds of thousands of clones, 80% to 85% seen once. Material: PBMCs or T cells enriched from blood (not recorded which). These receptors all stem from a man aged 35-49 years who had been exposed to COVID-19.

The J gene is TRBJ1-2, the V gene TRBV7-9; possible D gene TRBD1, 6 bases. This CDR3 has 14 residues. The V gene lost 8 bases and the J gene lost 8 bases, with 21 bases spanning the gap. Germline loops: CDR1 SEHNR, CDR2 FQNEAQ (reference sequence). In DNA form, the CDR3 reads TGTGCCAGCTCCAGGATAGGGACAATCTTAGGCTACACCTTC. Its protein is CASSRIGTILGYTF.

The chain is built from TRBV19 and TRBJ2-3, with 12 bases matching TRBD1. Germline-derived CDR1 and CDR2 are LNHDA and SQIVND (reference sequence). V was clipped by 6 bases and J by 3 bases; unmatched bases: 10. The CDR3 has 17 residues. CDR3 DNA sequence: TGTGCCAGTAGACCAAACCCGGGACAGGGGGCAACAGATACGCAGTATTTT. Amino acids: CASRPNPGQGATDTQYF.

This clone was detected once. The chain joins TRBV19 to TRBJ2-3; 8 bases are a match to TRBD1. Germline CDR1 and CDR2: LNHDA and SQIVND (reference sequence). V trimming: 3 bases; J trimming: 4 bases; junction bases outside the gene matches: 9. The CDR3 runs 16 residues. CDR3 region: CASSIVQGVPSDTQYF. In nucleotides, the CDR3 is TGTGCCAGTAGTATTGTACAGGGGGTTCCCTCAGATACGCAGTATTTT.

This clone has only one observation. The chain links TRBV15 to TRBJ1-2, with D possibly TRBD1 on 6 matching bases. The germline V gene has CDR1 LNHNV and CDR2 YYDKDF (reference sequence). The CDR3 covers 16 residues. Trimming took off 0 bases at V and 4 bases at J, with 15 bases between the two ends. CDR3 amino acids: CATSREGGVLSYGYTF. Here the CDR3 DNA reads TGTGCCACCAGCAGAGAAGGGGGGGTTCTTAGCTATGGCTACACCTTC. Variable domain in full (rest from reference TRBV15 and TRBJ1-2): DAMVIQNPRYQVTQFGKPVTLSCSQTLNHNVMYWYQQKSSQAPKLLFHYYDKDFNNEADTPDNFQSRRPNTSFCFLDIRSPGLGDTAMYLCATSREGGVLSYGYTFGSGTRLTVV.

The chain combines TRBV9 with TRBJ2-2; TRBD2 might be the D (5 bases). The germline V gene encodes CDR1 SGDLS and CDR2 YYNGEE. V gave up 7 bases and J gave up 0 bases, with 13 bases separating them. The CDR3 is 15 residues long. The CDR3 DNA follows: TGTGCCAGCCGTCCTGCGGGTTCGAACACCGGGGAGCTGTTTTTT. This codes for CASRPAGSNTGELFF.

The rearrangement uses TRBV5-6 and TRBJ2-7; 8 bases line up with TRBD2. Germline V gene lookup returns CDR1 SGHDT and CDR2 YYEEEE. Unmatched junction bases numbered 6, after V lost 4 bases and J lost 3 bases. The CDR3 extends over 14 amino acids. In DNA form, the CDR3 reads TGTGCCAGCAGCCCGGGACTAGAGGTCTACGAGCAGTACTTC. Its protein product is CASSPGLEVYEQYF.

CDR3 in DNA: TGTGCCAGCTCACCTGTACTGGGACACCTATCGAATGAAAAACTGTTTTTT. This translates into CASSPVLGHLSNEKLFF. J is TRBJ1-4 and V is TRBV18; TRBD1 is a possible D gene (6 bases). This CDR3 spans 17 amino acids. V lost 3 bases and J 5 bases, leaving 19 bases between the germline ends. Germline loops: CDR1 KGHSH, CDR2 LQKENI.

This chain uses TRBV19 with TRBJ2-3, with TRBD2 matching over 11 bases. CDR3 size: 16 residues. Germline V gene lookup returns CDR1 LNHDA and CDR2 SQIVND (reference sequence). V was clipped by 3 bases and J by 6 bases; unmatched bases: 8. The CDR3 is CASSITLAGVFDTQYF. CDR3 nucleotide sequence: TGTGCCAGTAGTATCACACTAGCGGGAGTTTTTGATACGCAGTATTTT.

The chain has TRBV29-1 and TRBJ2-1; 9 bases are shared with TRBD2. This CDR3 spans 14 amino acids. V was pared by 6 bases and J by 8 bases, with 11 bases of the junction left unmatched. Germline values: CDR1 SQVTM, CDR2 ANQGSEA. This CDR3 reads CSVMTAGGWDEQFF. The CDR3 nucleotides are TGCAGCGTAATGACGGCGGGAGGGTGGGATGAGCAGTTCTTC.